The 8 T cell receptor beta chains listed next were all sequenced from one sample in a study of blood T cell repertoires in COVID-19. Clones were read by immunoSEQ multiplex PCR, and TCRdb kept only the in-frame ones, dropping some. The sample lists nearly 250,000 clones; 70% to 90% were seen once. Material for sequencing was PBMCs or T cells enriched from blood (not recorded which). These receptors were collected from a woman aged 50 to 60 with acute COVID-19.

This sequence joins TRBV4-2 and TRBJ1-2; the match to TRBD1 covers 7 bases. This CDR3 is 14 amino acids long. Germline lookup yields CDR1 LGHNA and CDR2 YNFKEQ. V lost 8 bases, J lost 5 bases, and 11 bases stayed unmatched. The CDR3 is CASGWDSQSYGYTF. The CDR3 DNA follows: TGTGCCAGCGGATGGGACAGCCAAAGTTATGGCTACACCTTC.

This rearrangement joins TRBV9 to TRBJ1-1, with D unclear. Per germline, CDR1 SGDLS and CDR2 YYNGEE. The CDR3 has 14 residues. With 1 base removed from V and 1 base from J, the gap between germline ends came to 8 bases. CDR3 nucleotide sequence: TGTGCCAGCAGCGTACTGAACGGGAACACTGAAGCTTTCTTT. Amino acid sequence: CASSVLNGNTEAFF.

The chain links TRBV11-3 to TRBJ1-1; TRBD1 agrees at 9 bases. The J segment lost 10 bases and the V segment lost 3 bases, leaving 6 bases of the junction unmatched. From germline, CDR1 is SGHNT and CDR2 YENEEA. This CDR3 region has 13 residues. Here the CDR3 DNA reads TGTGCCAGCAGCTTTGGGACAGGGAGGCCAGCTTTCTTT. Its translation: CASSFGTGRPAFF.

The V gene is TRBV15, the J gene TRBJ2-5; D remains unclear. CDR1 and CDR2 from the germline V gene are LNHNV and YYDKDF (reference sequence). This CDR3 region has 13 residues. V lost 1 base and J lost 1, with 4 bases in between. CDR3 coding DNA: TGTGCCACCAGCAGAGGCAGCCAAGAGACCCAGTACTTC. Its translation: CATSRGSQETQYF.

The J gene is TRBJ2-1, the V gene TRBV6-6; maybe TRBD2 (5 bases). V lost 6 bases and J 9 bases, leaving 18 bases between the germline ends. CDR1 is MNHNY and CDR2 is SVGAGI in the germline V gene (reference sequence). The CDR3 totals 14 residues. In DNA, the CDR3 is TGTGCCAGCAGCCGACTAAGCCCCCTCGCTGAGCAGTTCTTC. Protein sequence: CASSRLSPLAEQFF.

The chain uses TRBV6-5 and TRBJ1-4; 9 bases match TRBD1. Germline-derived CDR1 and CDR2 are MNHEY and SVGAGI. This CDR3 comprises 14 residues. V lost 3 bases and J lost 7; bases outside the gene matches: 3. CDR3 nucleotides: TGTGCCAGCAGTTATCGGGACAGGGCTGAAAAACTGTTTTTT. Its protein product is CASSYRDRAEKLFF.

The chain joins TRBV9 to TRBJ1-2, with no clear D. This CDR3 comprises 14 residues. V was pared by 0 bases and J by 3 bases, with 9 bases between. CDR1 SGDLS and CDR2 YYNGEE come from the germline V gene. CDR3 DNA sequence: TGTGCCAGCAGCGTAGGGCAGGCAGACTATGGCTACACCTTC. It specifies CASSVGQADYGYTF. The whole variable domain, filled in from reference TRBV9 and TRBJ1-2, reads DSGVTQTPKHLITATGQRVTLRCSPRSGDLSVYWYQQSLDQGLQFLIQYYNGEERAKGNILERFSAQQFPDLHSELNLSSLELGDSALYFCASSVGQADYGYTFGSGTRLTVV.

The chain is built from TRBV27 and TRBJ2-1; D possibly corresponds to TRBD1 (5 bases). From germline, CDR1 is MNHEY and CDR2 SMNVEV (reference sequence). V lost 0 bases to trimming and J lost 4 bases, with 13 bases between them. This CDR3 contains 16 residues. The CDR3 region has the DNA TGTGCCAGCAGTTTATCGAACAGGAAGGATTACAATGAGCAGTTCTTC. Protein: CASSLSNRKDYNEQFF.